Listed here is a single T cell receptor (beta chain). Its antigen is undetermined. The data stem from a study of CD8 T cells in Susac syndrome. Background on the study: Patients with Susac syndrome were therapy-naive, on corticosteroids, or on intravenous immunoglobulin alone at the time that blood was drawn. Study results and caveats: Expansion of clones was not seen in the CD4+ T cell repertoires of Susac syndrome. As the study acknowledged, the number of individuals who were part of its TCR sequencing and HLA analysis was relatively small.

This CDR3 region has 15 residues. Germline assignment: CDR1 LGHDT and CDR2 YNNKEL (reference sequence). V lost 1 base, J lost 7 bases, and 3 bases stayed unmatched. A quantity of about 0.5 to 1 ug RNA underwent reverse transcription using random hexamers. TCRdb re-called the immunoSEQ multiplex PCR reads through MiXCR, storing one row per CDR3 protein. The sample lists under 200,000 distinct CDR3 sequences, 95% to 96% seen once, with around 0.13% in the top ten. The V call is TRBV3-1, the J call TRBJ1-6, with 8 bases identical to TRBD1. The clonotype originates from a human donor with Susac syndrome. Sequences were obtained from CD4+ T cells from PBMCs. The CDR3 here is CASSQGRTGNSPLHF. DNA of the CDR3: TGTGCCAGCAGCCAAGGCCGGACAGGGAATTCACCCCTCCACTTT.